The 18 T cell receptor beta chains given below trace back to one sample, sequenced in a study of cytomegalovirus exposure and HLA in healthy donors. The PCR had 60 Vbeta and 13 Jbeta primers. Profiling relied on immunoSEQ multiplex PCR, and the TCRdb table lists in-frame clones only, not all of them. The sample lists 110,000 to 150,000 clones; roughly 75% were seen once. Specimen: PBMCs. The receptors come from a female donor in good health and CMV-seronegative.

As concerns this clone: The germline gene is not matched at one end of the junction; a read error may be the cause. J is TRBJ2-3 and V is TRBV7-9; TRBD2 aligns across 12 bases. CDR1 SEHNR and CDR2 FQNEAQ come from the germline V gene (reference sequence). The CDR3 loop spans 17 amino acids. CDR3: CSSSLWRLAGDTDTQYF. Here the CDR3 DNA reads TGTTCCAGCAGCTTATGGCGACTAGCGGGAGACACAGATACGCAGTATTTT.

CDR3 sequence reads: CASSSTSGEETQYF. In DNA form, the CDR3 reads TGTGCCAGCAGTTCGACTAGCGGGGAAGAGACCCAGTACTTC. The V and J genes are TRBV27 and TRBJ2-5; 11 bases fit TRBD2. The germline CDR1 and CDR2 sequences are MNHEY and SMNVEV (reference sequence). The CDR3 consists of 14 residues. Trimming removed 4 bases from V and 3 bases from J; junction bases left unmatched: 1.

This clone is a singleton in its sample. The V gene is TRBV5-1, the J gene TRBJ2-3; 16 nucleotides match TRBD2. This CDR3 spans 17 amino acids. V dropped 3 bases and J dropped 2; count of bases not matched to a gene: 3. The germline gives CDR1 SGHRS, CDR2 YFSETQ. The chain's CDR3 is CASSSGTSGRATDTQYF. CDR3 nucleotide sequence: TGCGCCAGCAGCTCCGGGACTAGCGGGAGGGCCACAGATACGCAGTATTTT.

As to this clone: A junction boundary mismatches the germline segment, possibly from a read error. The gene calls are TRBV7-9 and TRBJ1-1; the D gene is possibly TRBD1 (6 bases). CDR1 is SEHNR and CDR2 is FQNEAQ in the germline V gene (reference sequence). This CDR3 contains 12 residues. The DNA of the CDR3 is TGTTCCAGCAGCCCCCTGGGGGGGCAAGCTTTCTTT. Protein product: CSSSPLGGQAFF.

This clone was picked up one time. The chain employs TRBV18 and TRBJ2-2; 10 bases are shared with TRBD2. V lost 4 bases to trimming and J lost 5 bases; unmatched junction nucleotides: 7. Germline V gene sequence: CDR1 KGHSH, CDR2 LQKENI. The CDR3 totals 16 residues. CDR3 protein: CASSLMKREGTGELFF. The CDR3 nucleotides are TGTGCCAGCTCACTGATGAAGCGGGAGGGAACCGGGGAGCTGTTTTTT.

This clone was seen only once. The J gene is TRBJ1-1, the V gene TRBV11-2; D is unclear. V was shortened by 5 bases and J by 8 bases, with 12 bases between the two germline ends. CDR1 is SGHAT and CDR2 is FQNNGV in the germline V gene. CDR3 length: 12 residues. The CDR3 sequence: CASSLGPREAFF. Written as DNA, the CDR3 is TGTGCCAGCAGCCTAGGGCCTAGGGAAGCTTTCTTT.

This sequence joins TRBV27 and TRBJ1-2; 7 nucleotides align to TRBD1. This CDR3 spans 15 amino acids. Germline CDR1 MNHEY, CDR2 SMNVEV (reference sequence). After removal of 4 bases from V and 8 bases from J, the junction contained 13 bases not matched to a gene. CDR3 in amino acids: CASSSLGQISAGYTF. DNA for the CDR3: TGTGCCAGCAGTTCCTTGGGACAGATTTCGGCGGGCTACACCTTC.

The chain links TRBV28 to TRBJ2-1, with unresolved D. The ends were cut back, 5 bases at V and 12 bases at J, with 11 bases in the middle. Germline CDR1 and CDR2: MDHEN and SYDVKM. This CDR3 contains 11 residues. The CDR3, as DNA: TGTGCCAGCAGTGCCCCTTGGGCGCAGTTCTTC. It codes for CASSAPWAQFF.

CDR3 bases: TGCAGCGTTCCGAACTTAGCGGGATTCTACAATGAGCAGTTCTTC. Its translation is CSVPNLAGFYNEQFF. This chain connects TRBV29-1 to TRBJ2-1; 8 bases line up with TRBD2. V gave up 5 bases and J gave up 3 bases; unmatched junction bases: 9. The CDR3 consists of 15 residues. The germline V gene has CDR1 SQVTM and CDR2 ANQGSEA.

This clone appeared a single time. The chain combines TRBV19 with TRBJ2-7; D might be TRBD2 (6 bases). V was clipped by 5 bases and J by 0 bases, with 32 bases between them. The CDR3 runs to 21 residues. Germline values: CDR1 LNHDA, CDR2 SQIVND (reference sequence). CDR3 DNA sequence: TGTGCCAGTAGTTTTCGGGGGACCGGTTCTAGCGCCCGACAGCTCTCCTACGAGCAGTACTTC. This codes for CASSFRGTGSSARQLSYEQYF. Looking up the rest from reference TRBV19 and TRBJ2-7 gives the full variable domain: DGGITQSPKYLFRKEGQNVTLSCEQNLNHDAMYWYRQDPGQGLRLIYYSQIVNDFQKGDIAEGYSVSREKKESFPLTVTSAQKNPTAFYLCASSFRGTGSSARQLSYEQYFGPGTRLTVT.

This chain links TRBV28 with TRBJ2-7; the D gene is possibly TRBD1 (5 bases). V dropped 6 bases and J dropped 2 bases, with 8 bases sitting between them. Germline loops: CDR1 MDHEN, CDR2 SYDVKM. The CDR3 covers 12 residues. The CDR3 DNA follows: TGTGCCAGCAGCCTGGACACCTACGAGCAGTACTTC. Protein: CASSLDTYEQYF.

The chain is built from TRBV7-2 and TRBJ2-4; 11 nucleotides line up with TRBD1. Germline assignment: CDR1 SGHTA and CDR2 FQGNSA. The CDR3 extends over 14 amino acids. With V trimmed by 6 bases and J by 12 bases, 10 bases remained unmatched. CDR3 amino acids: CASRTGQGGLRQYF. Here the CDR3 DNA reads TGTGCCAGCAGAACGGGACAGGGGGGCCTCCGTCAGTACTTC. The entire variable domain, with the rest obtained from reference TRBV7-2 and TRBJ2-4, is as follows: GAGVSQSPSNKVTEKGKDVELRCDPISGHTALYWYRQSLGQGLEFLIYFQGNSAPDKSGLPSDRFSAERTGGSVSTLTIQRTQQEDSAVYLCASRTGQGGLRQYFGAGTRLSVL.

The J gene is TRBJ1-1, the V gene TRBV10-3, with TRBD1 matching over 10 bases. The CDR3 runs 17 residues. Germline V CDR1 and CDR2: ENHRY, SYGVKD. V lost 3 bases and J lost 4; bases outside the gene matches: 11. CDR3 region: CAISESDRGQGSTEAFF. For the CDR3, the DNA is TGTGCCATCAGTGAATCCGACAGGGGGCAGGGAAGCACTGAAGCTTTCTTT.

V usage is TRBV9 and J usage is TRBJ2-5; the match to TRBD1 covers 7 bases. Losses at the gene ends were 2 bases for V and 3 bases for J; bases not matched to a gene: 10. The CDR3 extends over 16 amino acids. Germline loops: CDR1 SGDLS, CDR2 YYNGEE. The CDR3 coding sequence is TGTGCCAGCAGCGTTACAGGGGCTGGGGGCAAAGAGACCCAGTACTTC. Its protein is CASSVTGAGGKETQYF. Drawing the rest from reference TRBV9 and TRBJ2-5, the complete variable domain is DSGVTQTPKHLITATGQRVTLRCSPRSGDLSVYWYQQSLDQGLQFLIQYYNGEERAKGNILERFSAQQFPDLHSELNLSSLELGDSALYFCASSVTGAGGKETQYFGPGTRLLVL.

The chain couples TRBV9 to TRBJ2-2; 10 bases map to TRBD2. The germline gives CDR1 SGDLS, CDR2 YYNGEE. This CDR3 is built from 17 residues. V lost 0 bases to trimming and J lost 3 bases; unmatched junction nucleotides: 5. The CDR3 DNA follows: TGTGCCAGCAGCGTAGGGGGAAGCGGGGGGGACACCGGGGAGCTGTTTTTT. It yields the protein CASSVGGSGGDTGELFF.

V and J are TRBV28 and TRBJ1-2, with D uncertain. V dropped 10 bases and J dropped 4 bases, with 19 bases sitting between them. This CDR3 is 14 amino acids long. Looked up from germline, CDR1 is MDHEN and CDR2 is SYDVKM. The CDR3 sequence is CAIGVRGEGYGYTF. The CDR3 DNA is TGTGCCATTGGTGTTCGGGGTGAAGGCTATGGCTACACCTTC.

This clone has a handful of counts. The CDR3 loop reads CSVTASSYEQYF. The CDR3 nucleotides read TGCAGCGTGACAGCCTCTTCCTACGAGCAGTACTTC. This chain connects TRBV29-1 to TRBJ2-7; possibly TRBD1 for D (5 bases). The CDR3 runs to 12 residues. The V gene's germline CDR1 is SQVTM and CDR2 ANQGSEA. V lost 6 bases, J lost 1 base, and 10 bases lay in between.

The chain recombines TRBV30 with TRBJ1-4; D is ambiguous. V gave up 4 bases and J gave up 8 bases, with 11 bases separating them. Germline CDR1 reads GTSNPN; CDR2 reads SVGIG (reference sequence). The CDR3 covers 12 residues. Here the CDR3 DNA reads TGTGCCTGGAACACCCTCGGGGAAAAACTGTTTTTT. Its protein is CAWNTLGEKLFF.